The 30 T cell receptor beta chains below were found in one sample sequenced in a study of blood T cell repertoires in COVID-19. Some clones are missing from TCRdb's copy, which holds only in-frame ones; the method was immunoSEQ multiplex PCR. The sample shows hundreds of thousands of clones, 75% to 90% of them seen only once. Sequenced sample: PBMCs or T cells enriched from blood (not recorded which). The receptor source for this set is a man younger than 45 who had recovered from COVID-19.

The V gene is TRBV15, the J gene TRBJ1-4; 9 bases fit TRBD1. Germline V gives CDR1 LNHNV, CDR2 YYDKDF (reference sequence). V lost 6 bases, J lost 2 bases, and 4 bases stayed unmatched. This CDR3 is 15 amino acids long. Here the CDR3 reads CATRIGTGTNEKLFF. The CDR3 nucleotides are TGTGCCACCAGGATCGGGACAGGGACTAATGAAAAACTGTTTTTT. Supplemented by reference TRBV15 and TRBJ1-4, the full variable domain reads DAMVIQNPRYQVTQFGKPVTLSCSQTLNHNVMYWYQQKSSQAPKLLFHYYDKDFNNEADTPDNFQSRRPNTSFCFLDIRSPGLGDTAMYLCATRIGTGTNEKLFFGSGTQLSVL.

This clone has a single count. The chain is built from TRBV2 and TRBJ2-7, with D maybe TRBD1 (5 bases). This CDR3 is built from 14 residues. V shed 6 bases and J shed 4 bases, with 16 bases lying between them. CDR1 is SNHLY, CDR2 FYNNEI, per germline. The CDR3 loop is CASRVQGVGYEQYF. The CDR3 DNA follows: TGTGCCAGCAGGGTACAAGGGGTGGGTTACGAGCAGTACTTC. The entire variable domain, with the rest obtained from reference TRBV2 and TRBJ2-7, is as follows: EPEVTQTPSHQVTQMGQEVILRCVPISNHLYFYWYRQILGQKVEFLVSFYNNEISEKSEIFDDQFSVERPDGSNFTLKIRSTKLEDSAMYFCASRVQGVGYEQYFGPGTRLTVT.

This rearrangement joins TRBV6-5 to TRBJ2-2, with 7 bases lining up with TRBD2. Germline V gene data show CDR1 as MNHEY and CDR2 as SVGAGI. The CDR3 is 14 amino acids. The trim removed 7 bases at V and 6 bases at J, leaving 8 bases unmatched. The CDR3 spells CASNKRDLAGELFF. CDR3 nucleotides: TGTGCCAGCAATAAGCGGGACCTCGCCGGGGAGCTGTTTTTT.

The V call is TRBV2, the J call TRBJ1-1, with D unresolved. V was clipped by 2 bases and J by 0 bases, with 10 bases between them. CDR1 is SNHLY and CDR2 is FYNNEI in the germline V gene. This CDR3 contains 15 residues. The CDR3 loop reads CASSEYQALNTEAFF. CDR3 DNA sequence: TGTGCCAGCAGTGAATACCAGGCTTTGAACACTGAAGCTTTCTTT.

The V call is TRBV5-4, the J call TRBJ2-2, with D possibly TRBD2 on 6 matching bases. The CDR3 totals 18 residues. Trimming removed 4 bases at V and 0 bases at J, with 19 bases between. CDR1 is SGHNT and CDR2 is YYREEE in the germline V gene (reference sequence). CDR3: CASSRDTYGTPNTGELFF. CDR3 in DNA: TGTGCCAGCAGCCGTGACACATACGGGACTCCGAACACCGGGGAGCTGTTTTTT. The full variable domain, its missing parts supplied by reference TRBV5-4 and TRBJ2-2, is ETGVTQSPTHLIKTRGQQVTLRCSSQSGHNTVSWYQQALGQGPQFIFQYYREEENGRGNFPPRFSGLQFPNYSSELNVNALELDDSALYLCASSRDTYGTPNTGELFFGEGSRLTVL.

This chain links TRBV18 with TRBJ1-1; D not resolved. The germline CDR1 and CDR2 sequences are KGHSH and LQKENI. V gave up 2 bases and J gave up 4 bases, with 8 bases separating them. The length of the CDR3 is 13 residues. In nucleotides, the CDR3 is TGTGCCAGCTCACCAAACACGGGCACTGAAGCTTTCTTT. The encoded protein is CASSPNTGTEAFF.

CDR3 sequence (DNA): TGTGCCTGCTCCTTAACGGGGGAAAACACTGAAGCTTTCTTT. Translation: CACSLTGENTEAFF. The chain carries TRBV27 and TRBJ1-1, with D tentatively TRBD1 (5 bases). The CDR3 sequence is 14 residues long. The germline CDR1 and CDR2 sequences are MNHEY and SMNVEV (reference sequence). The V and J ends lost 11 bases and 2 bases respectively, with 18 bases between them.

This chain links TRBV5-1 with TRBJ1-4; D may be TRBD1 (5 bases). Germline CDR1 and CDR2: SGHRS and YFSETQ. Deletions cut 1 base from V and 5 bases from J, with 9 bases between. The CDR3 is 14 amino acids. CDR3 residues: CASSLRGWNEKLFF. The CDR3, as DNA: TGCGCCAGCAGCTTGAGGGGATGGAATGAAAAACTGTTTTTT.

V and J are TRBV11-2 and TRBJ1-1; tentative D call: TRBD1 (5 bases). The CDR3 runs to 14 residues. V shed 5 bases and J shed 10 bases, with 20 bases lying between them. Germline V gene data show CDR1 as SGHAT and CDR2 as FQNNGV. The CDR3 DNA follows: TGTGCCAGCAGCCAAGGTGGAGGGGACGGAGTAGCTTTCTTT. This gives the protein CASSQGGGDGVAFF.

CDR3 DNA sequence: TGCGCCAGCAGCCAAGGGATCTGGACTAGTAGGTACGAGCAGTACTTC. This codes for CASSQGIWTSRYEQYF. This chain connects TRBV4-1 to TRBJ2-7, with 7 nucleotides matching TRBD2. The trim removed 1 base at V and 4 bases at J, leaving 10 bases unmatched. The germline gives CDR1 MGHRA, CDR2 YSYEKL. This CDR3 region has 16 residues.

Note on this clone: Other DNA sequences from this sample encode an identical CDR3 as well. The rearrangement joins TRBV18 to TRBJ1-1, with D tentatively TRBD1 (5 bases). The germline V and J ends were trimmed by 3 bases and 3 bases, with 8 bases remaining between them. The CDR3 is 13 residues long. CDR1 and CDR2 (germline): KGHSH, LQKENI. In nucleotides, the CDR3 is TGTGCCAGCTCACCGACAGAAGACACTGAAGCTTTCTTT. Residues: CASSPTEDTEAFF.

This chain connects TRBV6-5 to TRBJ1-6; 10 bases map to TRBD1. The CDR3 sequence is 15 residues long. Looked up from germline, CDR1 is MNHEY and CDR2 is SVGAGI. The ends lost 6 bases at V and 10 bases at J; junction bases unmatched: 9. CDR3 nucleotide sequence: TGTGCCAGCAGAATATTCGGGACAGGGGACTCACCCCTCCACTTT. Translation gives CASRIFGTGDSPLHF.

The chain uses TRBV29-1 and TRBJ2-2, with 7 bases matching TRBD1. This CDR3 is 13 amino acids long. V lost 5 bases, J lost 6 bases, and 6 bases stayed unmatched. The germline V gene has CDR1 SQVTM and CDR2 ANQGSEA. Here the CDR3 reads CSVQRDRAGELFF. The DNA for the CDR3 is TGCAGCGTTCAAAGAGACAGGGCCGGGGAGCTGTTTTTT.

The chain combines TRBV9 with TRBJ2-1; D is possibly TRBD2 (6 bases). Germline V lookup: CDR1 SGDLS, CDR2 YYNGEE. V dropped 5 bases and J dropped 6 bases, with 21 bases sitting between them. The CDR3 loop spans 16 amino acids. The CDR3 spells CASSAAGTPASNEQFF. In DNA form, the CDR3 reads TGTGCCAGCAGTGCGGCCGGGACTCCGGCATCCAATGAGCAGTTCTTC.

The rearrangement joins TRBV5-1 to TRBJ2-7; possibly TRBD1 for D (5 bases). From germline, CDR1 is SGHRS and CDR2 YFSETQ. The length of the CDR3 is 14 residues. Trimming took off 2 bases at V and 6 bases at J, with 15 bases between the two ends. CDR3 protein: CASSFRGLVGEQYF. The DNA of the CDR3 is TGCGCCAGCAGCTTTAGGGGTTTAGTGGGCGAGCAGTACTTC.

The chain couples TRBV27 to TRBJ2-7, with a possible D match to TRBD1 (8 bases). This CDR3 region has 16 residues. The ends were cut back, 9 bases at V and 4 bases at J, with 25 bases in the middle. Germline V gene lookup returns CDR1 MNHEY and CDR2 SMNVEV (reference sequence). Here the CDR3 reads CARDPPTGGVEYEQYF. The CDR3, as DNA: TGTGCCAGAGATCCTCCTACAGGGGGGGTGGAATACGAGCAGTACTTC.

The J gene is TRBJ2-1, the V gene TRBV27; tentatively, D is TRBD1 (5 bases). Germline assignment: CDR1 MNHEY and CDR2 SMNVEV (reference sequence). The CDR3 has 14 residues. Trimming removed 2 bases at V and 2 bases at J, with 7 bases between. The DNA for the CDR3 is TGTGCCAGCAGTTTACAGGGAACCTACAATGAGCAGTTCTTC. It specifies CASSLQGTYNEQFF.

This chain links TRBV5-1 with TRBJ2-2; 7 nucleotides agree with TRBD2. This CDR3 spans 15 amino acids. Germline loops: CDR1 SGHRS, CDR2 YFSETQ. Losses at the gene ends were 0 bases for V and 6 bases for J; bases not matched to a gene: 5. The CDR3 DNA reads TGCGCCAGCAGCTTGGGCGGGAGTGTTTCCGGGGAGCTGTTTTTT. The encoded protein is CASSLGGSVSGELFF.

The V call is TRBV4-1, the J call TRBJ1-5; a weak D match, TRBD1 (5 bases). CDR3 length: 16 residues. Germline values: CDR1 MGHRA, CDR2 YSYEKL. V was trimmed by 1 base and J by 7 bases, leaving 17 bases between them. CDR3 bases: TGCGCCAGCAGCCAAGGGCCGGGACTCGGAACGCAGCCCCAGCATTTT. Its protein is CASSQGPGLGTQPQHF.

The DNA of the CDR3 is TGTGCCACCAGCACAGGAAACTATGGCTACACCTTC. It codes for CATSTGNYGYTF. V and J are TRBV24-1 and TRBJ1-2; D is perhaps TRBD1 (5 bases). This CDR3 is built from 12 residues. Germline lookup yields CDR1 KGHDR and CDR2 SFDVKD. Trimming cost V 7 bases and J 2 bases, with 7 bases left between them.

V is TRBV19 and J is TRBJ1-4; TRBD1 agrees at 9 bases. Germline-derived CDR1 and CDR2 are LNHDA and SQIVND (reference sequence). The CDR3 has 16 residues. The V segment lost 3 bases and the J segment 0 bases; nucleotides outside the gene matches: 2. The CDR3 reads CASSMRTGATNEKLFF. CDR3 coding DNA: TGTGCCAGTAGTATGAGGACAGGGGCAACTAATGAAAAACTGTTTTTT.

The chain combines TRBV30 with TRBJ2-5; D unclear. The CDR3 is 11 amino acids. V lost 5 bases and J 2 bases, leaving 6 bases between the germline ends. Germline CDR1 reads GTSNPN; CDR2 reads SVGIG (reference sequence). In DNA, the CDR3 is TGTGCCTGGGCCAGACAAGAGACCCAGTACTTC. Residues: CAWARQETQYF.

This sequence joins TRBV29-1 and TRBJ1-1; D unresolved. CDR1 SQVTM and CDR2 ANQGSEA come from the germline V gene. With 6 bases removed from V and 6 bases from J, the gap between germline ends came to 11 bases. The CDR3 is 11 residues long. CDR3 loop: CSVEEGAEAFF. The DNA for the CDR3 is TGCAGCGTCGAGGAGGGCGCTGAAGCTTTCTTT.

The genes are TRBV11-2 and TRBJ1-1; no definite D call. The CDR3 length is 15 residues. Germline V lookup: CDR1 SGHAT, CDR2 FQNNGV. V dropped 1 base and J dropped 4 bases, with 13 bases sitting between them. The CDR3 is CASSLGAGLGTEAFF. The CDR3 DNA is TGTGCCAGCAGCTTAGGGGCGGGTCTCGGCACTGAAGCTTTCTTT.

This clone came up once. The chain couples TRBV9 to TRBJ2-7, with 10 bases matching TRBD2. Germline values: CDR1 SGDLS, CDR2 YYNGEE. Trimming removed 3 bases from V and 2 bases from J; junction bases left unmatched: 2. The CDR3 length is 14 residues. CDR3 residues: CASSGGTSAYEQYF. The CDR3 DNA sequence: TGTGCCAGCAGCGGCGGGACTAGCGCCTACGAGCAGTACTTC.

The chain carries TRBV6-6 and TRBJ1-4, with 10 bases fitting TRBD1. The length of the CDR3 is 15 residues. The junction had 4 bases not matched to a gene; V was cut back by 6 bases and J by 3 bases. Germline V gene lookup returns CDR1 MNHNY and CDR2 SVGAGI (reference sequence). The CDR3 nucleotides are TGTGCCAGCAGCCCCGGGACAGGGGCTAATGAAAAACTGTTTTTT. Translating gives CASSPGTGANEKLFF.

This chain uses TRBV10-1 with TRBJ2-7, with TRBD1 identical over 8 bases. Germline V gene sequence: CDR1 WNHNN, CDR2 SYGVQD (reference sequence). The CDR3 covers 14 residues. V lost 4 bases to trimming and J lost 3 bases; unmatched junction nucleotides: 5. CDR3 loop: CASSGGQAVYEQYF. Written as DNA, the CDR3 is TGCGCCAGCAGTGGGGGACAGGCGGTCTACGAGCAGTACTTC.

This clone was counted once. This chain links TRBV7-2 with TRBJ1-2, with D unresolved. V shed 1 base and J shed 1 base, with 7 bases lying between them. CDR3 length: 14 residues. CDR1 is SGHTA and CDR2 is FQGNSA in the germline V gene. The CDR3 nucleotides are TGTGCCAGCAGCTTAGACAGTTTTAACTATGGCTACACCTTC. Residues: CASSLDSFNYGYTF.

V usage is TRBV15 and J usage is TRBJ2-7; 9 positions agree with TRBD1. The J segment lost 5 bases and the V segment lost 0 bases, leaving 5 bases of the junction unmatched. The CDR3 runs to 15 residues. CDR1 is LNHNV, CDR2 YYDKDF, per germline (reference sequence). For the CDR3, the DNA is TGTGCCACCAGCAGAGATCCCGGGACAGGGAACGAGCAGTACTTC. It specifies CATSRDPGTGNEQYF.

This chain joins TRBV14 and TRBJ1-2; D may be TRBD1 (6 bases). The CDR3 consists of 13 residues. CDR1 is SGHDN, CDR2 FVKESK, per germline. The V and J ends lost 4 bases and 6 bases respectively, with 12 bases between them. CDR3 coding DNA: TGTGCCAGCAGCCGACCCTCAGGGGATGGCTACACCTTC. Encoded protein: CASSRPSGDGYTF.